This TCR beta chain was identified in a study of blood T cell repertoires in COVID-19 (dated by TCRdb to the early 2020s). Turning to the overall study: Samples covering the acute and convalescent phases of COVID-19 were provided by collaborators in the United States, Italy and Spain. The repertoires were released in a freely available public database intended as a resource for research on the immune response to SARS-CoV-2. The material from the prospective study consisted of cDNA or gDNA derived from T cells, B-cell-depleted T cells, or PBMCs. Where available, HLA class I and class II types were taken from metadata supplied by the sample provider and were not determined by assay-based typing. The samples were drawn from the first 160 participants of the ongoing ImmuneRACE study and from roughly 1,300 subjects provided by 6 global collaborators. Nearly every sample came with metadata listing a de-identified subject ID, COVID-19 status, age in years and sex. The dataset comprised deeply sampled blood TCRbeta repertoires from subjects exposed to, actively infected with, or recovered from COVID-19.

Beyond this particular receptor, the publication reports: The amount of clinical and demographic metadata varied by source and participant and was provided uncurated.

A remark on this clone: Its antigen is still unknown. Qualities for individual bases were not recorded, and no much larger clone is one base off.

A second Seattle source provided samples from volunteer blood donors who had recovered from COVID-19. Whole blood was collected in K2EDTA tubes by collaborating institutions according to the institutions' own protocols. Collaborator samples were shipped for TCRbeta analysis as frozen whole blood, isolated PBMCs, or DNA extracted from either sample type. TCRbeta CDR3 regions were amplified from genomic DNA using the immunoSEQ Assay, a bias-controlled multiplex PCR. The authors processed their data as follows. The number of nucleated cells in each sample was estimated from the amplification of reference gene primers within the assay. Sequence reads were collapsed and filtered to measure the absolute abundance of every unique TCRbeta CDR3 rearrangement. For each sample, productive Simpson clonality was calculated as the square root of Simpson's diversity index over productive rearrangements. The clones in this table, taken by TCRdb from immuneACCESS, are in-frame only. Not every clone is retained; where verified, under half of the shortfall comes from an unresolved V gene, and the cause of the rest is unknown. The V and J calls and clone size come from that table; D and trimming were worked out from the DNA. Recorded for this sample are 200,000 to 250,000 clones; roughly four fifths of them occurred a single time. The top ten hold 3% to 3.5% of the sample.

The germline V gene supplies CDR1 MDHEN and CDR2 SYDVKM. The germline V end is reduced by 3 bases and the J end by 3 bases; junction bases left unmatched: 4. Including cysteine and phenylalanine, the CDR3 has 16 amino acids. Only the CDR3 DNA is retained, 48 bases long and in frame from the first base. Sequencing was carried out using peripheral blood. The chain was built from TRBV28 and TRBJ2-1, and 11 junction bases match TRBD2. The TCR originated in a woman aged 30 to 39 who had recovered from COVID-19. This receptor has the CDR3 CASSLTSGKHYNEQFF. At the DNA level, the sequence is TGTGCCAGCAGTTTGACTAGCGGGAAACACTACAATGAGCAGTTCTTC.